The 2 T cell receptor beta chains given below trace back to one sample, sequenced in a study of T cells and Merkel cell carcinoma outcomes. Produced via immunoSEQ multiplex PCR; TCRdb's table is partial and in-frame only. The sample shows 15,000 to 17,000 clones, about four fifths of them seen only once. Sequenced input: tumor tissue from Merkel cell carcinoma. Receptor source: a human donor with Merkel cell carcinoma.

The rearrangement uses TRBV11-2 and TRBJ2-1, with a weak D call TRBD2 (6 bases). Trimming shortened V by 2 bases and J by 5 bases, and 13 bases separated the two germline ends. CDR3 length: 15 amino acids. Germline V gives CDR1 SGHAT, CDR2 FQNNGV. The CDR3 sequence is CASSLSRDSNNEQFF. The CDR3 DNA reads as TGTGCCAGCAGCTTATCGCGGGACTCTAACAATGAGCAGTTCTTC. Full variable domain (remainder filled in from reference TRBV11-2 and TRBJ2-1): EAGVAQSPRYKIIEKRQSVAFWCNPISGHATLYWYQQILGQGPKLLIQFQNNGVVDDSQLPKDRFSAERLKGVDSTLKIQPAKLEDSAVYLCASSLSRDSNNEQFFGPGTRLTVL.

By sample fraction, this clone is medium-sized. This rearrangement joins TRBV27 to TRBJ1-4; perhaps TRBD1 as D (5 bases). Germline-derived CDR1 and CDR2 are MNHEY and SMNVEV (reference sequence). The CDR3 totals 13 residues. V shed 8 bases and J shed 5 bases, with 12 bases lying between them. CDR3 loop: CASARDLNEKLFF. As DNA, the CDR3 is TGTGCCAGCGCCCGGGACCTAAATGAAAAACTGTTTTTT.